This T cell receptor (beta chain) was sequenced during a study of long-term antiretroviral therapy in people with HIV. Study-wide findings and caveats: Adherence to ART, viral resistance and therapy changes lacked any data. Following ART, diversity rose but still fell short of transplant donor controls. Possibly under older ART regimens, blood was drawn between the mid-2000s and the late 2010s.

Notes on this clone: Its antigen remains unidentified.

Treatment of all HIV participants took place in the United States. With 4 bases removed from V and 2 bases from J, the gap between germline ends came to 11 bases. This CDR3 contains 14 residues. Germline V gene data show CDR1 as SGHAT and CDR2 as FQNNGV. Researchers report immunoSEQ v3.0 was run at survey level. Profiled with immunoSEQ multiplex PCR; TCRdb holds only in-frame clones, not every one. The table includes some 19,000 clones, roughly nine tenths detected once. The starting material was unsorted PBMCs, obtained 0.5 years after starting antiretroviral therapy. The TCR sequence derives from a man aged 35 to 55 with HIV. The V call is TRBV11-2, the J call TRBJ2-5, with D unclear. DNA of the CDR3: TGTGCCAGCAGCTACGTGGACGGGCAAGAGACCCAGTACTTC. Encoded protein: CASSYVDGQETQYF.